The rows below give T cell receptor beta chains drawn from one sample of a study of blood T cell repertoires in COVID-19. Sequencing used immunoSEQ multiplex PCR; TCRdb keeps in-frame clones, though not all of them. The sample comprises about 200,000 clones, approximately 85% of which are singletons, and approximately 10% rests with the top ten. Material for sequencing was PBMCs or T cells enriched from blood (not recorded which). These receptors all come from a man aged 40-49 years who had recovered from COVID-19. CDR3s include the opening cysteine and the closing phenylalanine or tryptophan. The D gene is left open where the match is weak. Some rows mark clone size as missing; the rest say once, few, many or name a class of expanded clone.

V	D	J	size	DNA	CDR3
TRBV6-5	TRBD2	TRBJ2-2	NA	TGTGCCAGCAGTTACTCGGGGACTAGCGGGAGGGAGCTGTTTTTT	CASSYSGTSGRELFF
TRBV29-1	NA	TRBJ2-1	NA	TGCAGCGTCTCCTCTGGACCGCCCGGGGCTGGAGCGGGTAGCTCCTACAATGAGCAGTTCTTC	CSVSSGPPGAGAGSSYNEQFF
TRBV12-5	NA	TRBJ1-3	NA	TGTGCTAGTGGTTTCCCCGGGAAACAGGGTGGGGAGAACACCATATATTTT	CASGFPGKQGGENTIYF
TRBV19	NA	TRBJ1-2	NA	TGTGCCAGTAGTATGCGACAGATTGGGTATGGCTACACCTTC	CASSMRQIGYGYTF
TRBV5-1	NA	TRBJ2-4	NA	TGCGCCAGCAGCTTGGAAGCGGAGATGAACATTCAGTACTTC	CASSLEAEMNIQYF
TRBV15	NA	TRBJ1-4	NA	TGTGCCACCAGTGCGGGTGGGAGAGCAACTAATGAAAAACTGTTTTTT	CATSAGGRATNEKLFF
TRBV7-2	NA	TRBJ2-7	NA	TGTGCCAGCAGTCATGGGGCGGGAAACTACGAGCAGTACTTC	CASSHGAGNYEQYF
TRBV28	TRBD1	TRBJ1-6	NA	TGTGCCAGCAAAATGGGGACAGGGTGGAATTCACCCCTCCACTTT	CASKMGTGWNSPLHF
TRBV14	NA	TRBJ2-5	few	TGTGCCAGCAGTCTTAAACGCGGGACCCAGTACTTC	CASSLKRGTQYF
TRBV9	NA	TRBJ2-2	NA	TGTGCCAGCAGCCCGGCAGGGAACACCGGGGAGCTGTTTTTT	CASSPAGNTGELFF
TRBV21-1	NA	TRBJ2-3	NA	TGTGCCAGCAGCAAACCGGCGGCTAGCGATTGCACAGATACGCAGTATTTT	CASSKPAASDCTDTQYF
TRBV7-2	TRBD2	TRBJ2-3	few	TGTGCCAGCAGCTTCGTAATAGCGGGGACAGATACGCAGTATTTT	CASSFVIAGTDTQYF
TRBV25-1	NA	TRBJ1-1	NA	TGTGCCAGCAGTAGCGTCGACAGGAGGAACACTGAAGCTTTCTTT	CASSSVDRRNTEAFF
TRBV19	TRBD2	TRBJ2-2	NA	TGTGCCAGTAGTGCAGCTAGCGGGAGTAGGTACACCGGGGAGCTGTTTTTT	CASSAASGSRYTGELFF
TRBV7-3	TRBD2	TRBJ2-5	NA	TGTGCCAGCAGCCCACTAGCGGGAGGGCCGGAGACCCAGTACTTC	CASSPLAGGPETQYF
TRBV19	TRBD1	TRBJ1-1	NA	TGTGCCACCCAGGGGGCGTTGAACACTGAAGCTTTCTTT	CATQGALNTEAFF
TRBV2	TRBD1	TRBJ2-2	once	TGTGCCAGGAGGACAGGGTTCGACACCGGGGAGCTGTTTTTT	CARRTGFDTGELFF
TRBV7-3	NA	TRBJ2-1	NA	TGTGCCAGCAGCTTAGGGCCCAATCCTTCCTACAATGAGCAGTTCTTC	CASSLGPNPSYNEQFF
TRBV6-5	NA	TRBJ2-5	once	TGTGCCAGCAGTTACTCCGTCGGGACTCCCCCCCAGTACTTC	CASSYSVGTPPQYF
TRBV28	NA	TRBJ1-3	NA	TGTGCCAGCAGTCTCAGGGGAAGGACGAACACCATATATTTT	CASSLRGRTNTIYF